Listed here is a single T cell receptor (beta chain). The target antigen is unknown. V was shortened by 3 bases and J by 8 bases, with 11 bases between the two germline ends. Germline loops: CDR1 SQVTM, CDR2 ANQGSEA. This CDR3 is 12 amino acids long. Produced via immunoSEQ multiplex PCR; TCRdb's table is partial and in-frame only. The sample shows roughly 4,600 clones, approximately 95% of them seen only once. The record originates from a study of tumor-infiltrating lymphocytes in localized non-small cell lung cancer. About the research overall: Several tumor histologies, both smoking statuses, and some post-neoadjuvant chemotherapy samples were included. Resected tumor was paired with non-adjacent uninvolved lung from the same patient.

General study findings and limits: Not all patients were TCR sequenced, owing to tissue quantity. No T-cell fraction difference was seen between IM1 and IM2 tumors.

This clonotype originated in a human donor with non-small cell lung cancer. The chain has TRBV29-1 and TRBJ1-3, with D uncertain. Material for sequencing was uninvolved lung tissue not adjacent to the tumor. The CDR3 sequence is CSVDTPADTIYF. The CDR3 region has the DNA TGCAGCGTTGACACTCCGGCAGACACCATATATTTT.